The 26 T cell receptor beta chains presented below share a single source sample, sequenced in a study of siplizumab effects on memory and regulatory T cells. Libraries were prepared by immunoSEQ multiplex PCR; TCRdb keeps only in-frame clonotypes and omits some of them. The top ten clones hold around 0.62% of a sample with roughly 100,000 clones, over 90% of them seen once. Sequencing was carried out using Tregs sorted from blood. Every receptor here comes from a human donor in good health.

The chain is built from TRBV6-6 and TRBJ2-1; no clear D gene. V was pared by 0 bases and J by 2 bases, with 5 bases between. CDR1 is MNHNY, CDR2 SVGAGI, per germline (reference sequence). CDR3 length: 14 amino acids. The CDR3 spells CASSYSFPYNEQFF. CDR3 in DNA: TGTGCCAGCAGTTACTCTTTCCCCTACAATGAGCAGTTCTTC.

The rearrangement uses TRBV10-3 and TRBJ2-2; possibly TRBD1 or TRBD2 for D (5 bases each). The V and J ends lost 3 bases and 5 bases respectively, with 7 bases between them. The CDR3 length is 13 residues. Germline loops: CDR1 ENHRY, CDR2 SYGVKD. The CDR3 DNA reads as TGTGCCATCAGTGACAGGGAGACCGGGGAGCTGTTTTTT. Its translation: CAISDRETGELFF.

This clone was counted once. The rearrangement joins TRBV2 to TRBJ2-1, with D unclear. Germline V gives CDR1 SNHLY, CDR2 FYNNEI. CDR3 length: 13 residues. V lost 7 bases to trimming and J lost 2 bases, with 9 bases between them. The CDR3 loop is CASNRATYNEQFF. CDR3 nucleotides: TGTGCCAGCAATAGGGCCACCTACAATGAGCAGTTCTTC. The full variable domain, in which reference TRBV2 and TRBJ2-1 provide the parts outside the CDR3, is EPEVTQTPSHQVTQMGQEVILRCVPISNHLYFYWYRQILGQKVEFLVSFYNNEISEKSEIFDDQFSVERPDGSNFTLKIRSTKLEDSAMYFCASNRATYNEQFFGPGTRLTVL.

The chain recombines TRBV12-5 with TRBJ2-1, with 9 positions matching TRBD2. The trim removed 1 base at V and 10 bases at J, leaving 17 bases unmatched. Germline CDR1 and CDR2: LGHNT and FRNRAP. The CDR3 spans 18 residues. The DNA of the CDR3 is TGTGCTAGTGGTTTGGCCCAGCAACTCCTAGCGGGATTCAACGAGCAGTTCTTC. Translating it yields CASGLAQQLLAGFNEQFF.

This clone was seen more than once but under ten times. The J gene is TRBJ1-1, the V gene TRBV14; 7 bases match TRBD1. CDR3 length: 13 residues. CDR1 is SGHDN and CDR2 is FVKESK in the germline V gene. V lost 4 bases to trimming and J lost 5 bases; unmatched junction nucleotides: 4. The CDR3 nucleotides read TGTGCCAGCAGCCTAACACAGGGGACTGAAGCTTTCTTT. Protein sequence: CASSLTQGTEAFF.

This clone was found once. J is TRBJ1-1 and V is TRBV5-1; tentative D call: TRBD1 (5 bases). V lost 6 bases, J lost 10 bases, and 13 bases lay in between. Germline CDR1 reads SGHRS; CDR2 reads YFSETQ. The CDR3 spans 11 residues. The CDR3 protein is CASTGAGRAFF. CDR3 DNA: TGCGCCAGCACCGGGGCAGGGCGAGCTTTCTTT.

The chain recombines TRBV5-1 with TRBJ2-1; D is possibly TRBD1 (6 bases). The length of the CDR3 is 15 residues. Germline CDR1 SGHRS, CDR2 YFSETQ. V shed 4 bases and J shed 2 bases, with 13 bases lying between them. The CDR3 loop reads CASSEEGQPYNEQFF. The CDR3 DNA reads as TGCGCCAGCAGCGAGGAAGGACAGCCCTACAATGAGCAGTTCTTC.

This chain links TRBV5-4 with TRBJ2-1; D is possibly TRBD2 (5 bases). The V gene lost 2 bases and the J gene lost 0 bases, with 12 bases spanning the gap. CDR1 is SGHNT, CDR2 YYREEE, per germline (reference sequence). The CDR3 spans 16 residues. The CDR3 DNA reads TGTGCCAGCAGCTTACGACTATCGAGCTCCTACAATGAGCAGTTCTTC. It is translated as CASSLRLSSSYNEQFF.

For the CDR3, the DNA is TGTGCCAGCAGCCTCACACCTGGGAGTGGCTACACCTTC. Amino acids: CASSLTPGSGYTF. This chain connects TRBV5-4 to TRBJ1-2; D not certain. The CDR3 loop spans 13 amino acids. Germline values: CDR1 SGHNT, CDR2 YYREEE (reference sequence). Deletions cut 4 bases from V and 7 bases from J, with 14 bases between.

This clone showed up just a few times. The rearrangement uses TRBV4-1 and TRBJ1-2, with D unresolved. Germline assignment: CDR1 MGHRA and CDR2 YSYEKL. The CDR3 sequence is 12 residues long. The V end lost 1 base, the J end lost 4 bases, and 4 bases lay between the germline ends. For the CDR3, the DNA is TGCGCCAGCAGCCAAGGGACCTATGGCTACACCTTC. Translating gives CASSQGTYGYTF.

The CDR3 bases are TGTGCCGGCCGAGGGACTAGCGCACCCCATGAGCAGTTCTTC. Residues: CAGRGTSAPHEQFF. The chain has TRBV6-1 and TRBJ2-1; 10 bases agree with TRBD2. V lost 11 bases to trimming and J lost 8 bases; unmatched junction nucleotides: 12. The germline gives CDR1 MNHNS, CDR2 SASEGT. CDR3 length equals 14 residues.

CDR3 region: CASGKNGVGSYNEQFF. In nucleotides, the CDR3 is TGTGCCAGTGGAAAGAATGGGGTAGGCTCCTACAATGAGCAGTTCTTC. This rearrangement joins TRBV19 to TRBJ2-1; D is uncertain. This CDR3 is built from 16 residues. Trimming shortened V by 8 bases and J by 0 bases, and 17 bases separated the two germline ends. Germline V gives CDR1 LNHDA, CDR2 SQIVND (reference sequence). Filled out from reference TRBV19 and TRBJ2-1, the complete variable domain reads DGGITQSPKYLFRKEGQNVTLSCEQNLNHDAMYWYRQDPGQGLRLIYYSQIVNDFQKGDIAEGYSVSREKKESFPLTVTSAQKNPTAFYLCASGKNGVGSYNEQFFGPGTRLTVL.

The rearrangement joins TRBV29-1 to TRBJ1-2; no firm D call. Germline values: CDR1 SQVTM, CDR2 ANQGSEA. CDR3 length: 13 residues. V lost 7 bases, J lost 8 bases, and 20 bases lay in between. CDR3: CSATRDLLSGYTF. CDR3 nucleotide sequence: TGCAGCGCGACGCGGGATCTCCTTAGCGGCTACACCTTC.

The rearrangement uses TRBV19 and TRBJ1-4; D may be TRBD1 (6 bases). V lost 9 bases and J 4 bases, leaving 12 bases between the germline ends. Germline V gene sequence: CDR1 LNHDA, CDR2 SQIVND (reference sequence). The CDR3 totals 13 residues. CDR3 in amino acids: CASRDTRNEKLFF. In DNA form, the CDR3 reads TGTGCCAGCCGGGACACACGTAATGAAAAACTGTTTTTT.

This clone was counted a few times. The chain has TRBV5-5 and TRBJ2-7; TRBD1 aligns across 8 bases. The CDR3 loop spans 15 amino acids. Germline loops: CDR1 SGHKS, CDR2 YYEKEE (reference sequence). J was trimmed by 4 bases and V by 4 bases; bases with no gene match: 10. CDR3 sequence reads: CASSQRTGLQYEQYF. The CDR3 bases are TGTGCCAGCAGCCAACGGACAGGGTTACAGTACGAGCAGTACTTC.

This rearrangement joins TRBV18 to TRBJ2-4, with D perhaps TRBD1 (5 bases). The germline V gene has CDR1 KGHSH and CDR2 LQKENI. V was trimmed by 4 bases and J by 5 bases, leaving 15 bases between them. CDR3 size: 15 residues. The CDR3 sequence: CASSRDRSGENIQYF. The CDR3 DNA reads as TGTGCCAGCTCACGAGACAGATCTGGGGAAAACATTCAGTACTTC.

This chain uses TRBV6-5 with TRBJ2-1; 7 bases agree with TRBD1. The CDR3 totals 14 residues. Germline CDR1 MNHEY, CDR2 SVGAGI. The V gene end was trimmed by 6 bases and the J gene end by 7 bases; junction bases not matched to a gene: 9. For the CDR3, the DNA is TGTGCCAGCAGCCCTAGACAGGGTTGGAATGAGCAGTTCTTC. This gives the protein CASSPRQGWNEQFF.

The genes are TRBV6-1 and TRBJ2-1, with TRBD1 as a possible D gene (5 bases). The length of the CDR3 is 13 residues. The germline V and J ends were trimmed by 4 bases and 7 bases, with 11 bases remaining between them. CDR1 and CDR2 from the germline V gene are MNHNS and SASEGT. The CDR3, as DNA: TGTGCCAGCAGTGCGACAAAGGGGAATGAGCAGTTCTTC. Translated: CASSATKGNEQFF.

The J gene is TRBJ2-7, the V gene TRBV14; possibly TRBD1 for D (5 bases). Germline CDR1 SGHDN, CDR2 FVKESK. The length of the CDR3 is 13 residues. Trimming took 4 bases from V and 1 from J, leaving 8 bases between them. This chain's CDR3 is CASSPRQSYEQYF. The CDR3 coding sequence is TGTGCCAGCAGCCCCCGACAGTCCTACGAGCAGTACTTC.

The chain uses TRBV7-3 and TRBJ1-1; TRBD1 matches at 7 bases. The V gene end was trimmed by 0 bases and the J gene end by 5 bases; junction bases not matched to a gene: 9. This CDR3 has 16 amino acids. CDR1 is SGHTA, CDR2 FQGTGA, per germline. CDR3 residues: CASSLTGPGGRTEAFF. CDR3 in DNA: TGTGCCAGCAGCTTAACCGGTCCAGGGGGGAGGACTGAAGCTTTCTTT.

V is TRBV18 and J is TRBJ1-1, with 12 bases aligning to TRBD1. The CDR3 runs 15 residues. V lost 4 bases to trimming and J lost 2 bases; unmatched junction nucleotides: 2. Germline values: CDR1 KGHSH, CDR2 LQKENI. The CDR3 loop is CASSQGTGGNTEAFF. CDR3 DNA sequence: TGTGCCAGCTCACAGGGGACAGGGGGCAACACTGAAGCTTTCTTT.

V and J are TRBV28 and TRBJ1-5; D gene uncertain. The germline gives CDR1 MDHEN, CDR2 SYDVKM. V was cut by 2 bases and J by 7 bases, with 12 bases left in between. The CDR3 covers 14 residues. CDR3 nucleotides: TGTGCCAGCAGTTTACGGGTAAGAGGACAGCCCCAGCATTTT. It is translated as CASSLRVRGQPQHF.

The chain couples TRBV7-9 to TRBJ2-3, with 11 nucleotides matching TRBD1. V shed 5 bases, J shed 1 base, and the junction held 11 bases outside the gene matches. Germline loops: CDR1 SEHNR, CDR2 FQNEAQ (reference sequence). CDR3 size: 18 residues. CDR3 residues: CASSPPDRGQPGTDTQYF. For the CDR3, the DNA is TGTGCCAGCAGCCCACCGGACAGGGGGCAACCGGGCACAGATACGCAGTATTTT.

The V call is TRBV7-6, the J call TRBJ2-1; 11 nucleotides match TRBD2. This CDR3 contains 16 residues. Germline-derived CDR1 and CDR2 are SGHVS and FNYEAQ. The V segment lost 5 bases and the J segment 12 bases; nucleotides outside the gene matches: 15. The CDR3 DNA reads as TGTGCCAGCAGCCCCGACCCCGGGACTAGCGGCCTGAGGCAGTTCTTC. Amino acid sequence: CASSPDPGTSGLRQFF.

The chain links TRBV6-1 to TRBJ1-1; D gene uncertain. There are 12 residues in the CDR3. V was pared by 1 base and J by 11 bases, with 11 bases between. The germline V gene has CDR1 MNHNS and CDR2 SASEGT. Here the CDR3 reads CASSEESSRAFF. The DNA of the CDR3 is TGTGCCAGCAGTGAAGAAAGTAGTAGGGCTTTCTTT.

This clone came up a few times. This sequence joins TRBV6-5 and TRBJ1-2; a possible D gene is TRBD1 (6 bases). CDR1 and CDR2 (germline): MNHEY, SVGAGI. This CDR3 has 15 residues. V was trimmed by 2 bases and J by 3 bases, leaving 13 bases between them. In DNA form, the CDR3 reads TGTGCCAGCAGTTACACCCGGACAGCCCACTATGGCTACACCTTC. Its translation is CASSYTRTAHYGYTF.